One and the same sample provided the 10 T cell receptor beta chains below, sequenced in a study of cytomegalovirus exposure and HLA in healthy donors (dated 2017 in TCRdb). The library was obtained by the immunoSEQ multiplex PCR assay. For the multiplex PCR, a mixture combining 60 forward primers for TCR Vbeta segments and 13 reverse primers for TCR Jbeta segments was used. What TCRdb holds here is the immuneACCESS table cut down to in-frame rearrangements. Part of the clones is not present; checked against another copy, under half of the missing clones reflect an unresolved V gene, and the others are unexplained. The sample table shows tens of thousands of clones, and 74% are seen once. Roughly 9.1% of the sample rests with the top ten. The sequenced material came from PBMCs. The source of these receptors is a middle-aged man in good health and CMV-seropositive.

The J gene is TRBJ2-7, the V gene TRBV30, with unresolved D. CDR1 and CDR2 (germline): GTSNPN, SVGIG (reference sequence). The ends were cut back, 0 bases at V and 7 bases at J, with 10 bases in the middle. This CDR3 comprises 12 residues. The CDR3 DNA reads TGTGCCTGGAGTGTATCGGCGGTAGAGCAGTACTTC. Translated: CAWSVSAVEQYF.

The chain recombines TRBV19 with TRBJ1-2; perhaps TRBD1 as D (6 bases). Germline-derived CDR1 and CDR2 are LNHDA and SQIVND (reference sequence). V was clipped by 7 bases and J by 4 bases, with 16 bases between them. The CDR3 has 14 residues. CDR3 sequence (DNA): TGTGCCAGTACACCCAGGGGAGAAAGCTATGGCTACACCTTC. It specifies CASTPRGESYGYTF.

The genes are TRBV5-1 and TRBJ2-2; 11 bases match TRBD2. Trimming cost V 0 bases and J 2 bases; bases outside gene matches: 3. Germline V CDR1 and CDR2: SGHRS, YFSETQ. This CDR3 is 17 amino acids long. The CDR3 nucleotides read TGCGCCAGCAGCTTGGATAGCGGGAGGGTAAACACCGGGGAGCTGTTTTTT. It codes for CASSLDSGRVNTGELFF.

This clone appeared a few times. The J gene is TRBJ2-4, the V gene TRBV10-3; a possible D gene is TRBD1 (5 bases). From germline, CDR1 is ENHRY and CDR2 SYGVKD. The CDR3 spans 15 residues. Trimming removed 3 bases from V and 2 bases from J, with 11 bases in between. The CDR3 protein is CAISDTGYTKNIQYF. In DNA form, the CDR3 reads TGTGCCATCAGTGACACAGGTTATACCAAAAACATTCAGTACTTC.

To note about this clone: One junction end disagrees with the germline gene, perhaps due to a read error. CDR3 in amino acids: CSSSWLSGQGNEKLFF. The CDR3 region has the DNA TGTTCCAGCAGCTGGTTGTCGGGACAGGGGAATGAAAAACTGTTTTTT. This chain uses TRBV7-9 with TRBJ1-4; 10 nucleotides agree with TRBD1. This CDR3 is 16 amino acids long. Germline-derived CDR1 and CDR2 are SEHNR and FQNEAQ (reference sequence).

The chain employs TRBV30 and TRBJ2-3; the D gene is possibly TRBD1 (6 bases). Germline loops: CDR1 GTSNPN, CDR2 SVGIG (reference sequence). With 0 bases removed from V and 5 bases from J, the gap between germline ends came to 15 bases. This CDR3 has 15 amino acids. The CDR3 spells CAWSVGLGRGDTQYF. The CDR3 nucleotides read TGTGCCTGGAGTGTGGGGCTGGGCAGGGGAGATACGCAGTATTTT.

V usage is TRBV7-9 and J usage is TRBJ2-7, with D possibly TRBD2 on 5 matching bases. The ends were cut back, 4 bases at V and 5 bases at J, with 15 bases in the middle. This CDR3 comprises 14 residues. Germline CDR1 SEHNR, CDR2 FQNEAQ (reference sequence). The CDR3 protein is CASSWKESGNEQYF. In DNA, the CDR3 is TGTGCCAGCAGCTGGAAGGAGTCGGGGAACGAGCAGTACTTC.

The V call is TRBV7-2, the J call TRBJ2-5, with a weak D call TRBD2 (6 bases). The CDR3 runs to 13 residues. Germline CDR1 SGHTA, CDR2 FQGNSA. V was cut by 3 bases and J by 1 base, with 6 bases left in between. CDR3 DNA: TGTGCCAGCAGCTTGGGACTCCAAGAGACCCAGTACTTC. Translation: CASSLGLQETQYF.

The genes are TRBV11-2 and TRBJ2-5; 9 bases match TRBD2. CDR1 SGHAT and CDR2 FQNNGV come from the germline V gene. With 4 bases clipped from V and 5 bases from J, the junction kept 8 bases outside the gene matches. CDR3 length: 15 residues. CDR3: CASSSAGGGRETQYF. The CDR3 DNA follows: TGTGCCAGCAGCTCCGCGGGGGGGGGCCGGGAGACCCAGTACTTC.

V and J are TRBV7-3 and TRBJ2-1; no reliable D call. Trimming pared 4 bases from V and 6 bases from J, leaving 10 bases between. The length of the CDR3 is 13 residues. Germline values: CDR1 SGHTA, CDR2 FQGTGA. The CDR3 sequence: CASSWSRSNEQFF. The CDR3 region has the DNA TGTGCCAGCAGCTGGTCCCGGTCCAATGAGCAGTTCTTC.